This record concerns one TCR beta chain sequence. Per the study methods: Estimated nucleated cell counts came from reference gene primer amplification. Clones were sequenced by immunoSEQ multiplex PCR, and TCRdb holds only the in-frame ones, with some missing. V and J calls and clone size come straight from that table; D and trimming were deduced from the DNA. Of approximately 240,000 clones in the sample, about 90% were seen once. The source of the sample is a study of blood T cell repertoires in COVID-19. About the study: Samples taken during acute and convalescent COVID-19 were collected in the United States, Italy and Spain.

V was pared by 4 bases and J by 6 bases, with 8 bases of the junction left unmatched. This CDR3 is 16 amino acids long. CDR1 and CDR2 from the germline V gene are PRHDT and FYEKMQ (reference sequence). Across under 25 US areas, participants ranged in age from roughly 18 to 89 years. The V call is TRBV13, the J call TRBJ2-1; 11 bases are shared with TRBD2. The sequence was collected from a woman aged 50 to 60 in a cohort exposed to, infected with or recovered from COVID-19 (not recorded which). The material sequenced was PBMCs or T cells enriched from blood (not recorded which). CDR3 nucleotides: TGTGCCAGCAGCTACCCCGGTAGCGGGGGGGTCAATGAGCAGTTCTTC. Translation gives CASSYPGSGGVNEQFF.